The 5 T cell receptor beta chains in this list originate from one sample, sequenced in a study of control samples from healthy donors and cancer patients. The protocol was immunoSEQ multiplex PCR, while the TCRdb copy is restricted to in-frame clones and leaves out a portion. There are 150,000 to 200,000 clones in the sample, with roughly 2.2% held by the top ten. The sample consisted of blood. The origin of the receptors is a woman in her twenties or thirties in good health.

The gene calls are TRBV5-6 and TRBJ2-1, with 7 positions matching TRBD1. The length of the CDR3 is 17 residues. The junction had 14 bases not matched to a gene; V was cut back by 0 bases and J by 8 bases. Germline CDR1 and CDR2: SGHDT and YYEEEE. The CDR3 loop reads CASSLDPRDRVHYEQFF. DNA of the CDR3: TGTGCCAGCAGCTTGGACCCCCGGGACAGAGTACACTATGAGCAGTTCTTC. Full variable domain (outside the CDR3, taken from reference TRBV5-6 and TRBJ2-1): DAGVTQSPTHLIKTRGQQVTLRCSPKSGHDTVSWYQQALGQGPQFIFQYYEEEERQRGNFPDRFSGHQFPNYSSELNVNALLLGDSALYLCASSLDPRDRVHYEQFFGPGTRLTVL.

This rearrangement joins TRBV5-1 to TRBJ2-2, with 8 bases fitting TRBD1. V lost 0 bases to trimming and J lost 4 bases; unmatched junction nucleotides: 2. Germline-derived CDR1 and CDR2 are SGHRS and YFSETQ. This CDR3 comprises 15 residues. DNA of the CDR3: TGCGCCAGCAGCTTGGGACAGGGGATCACCGGGGAGCTGTTTTTT. This encodes CASSLGQGITGELFF.

The chain couples TRBV7-6 to TRBJ1-5; D unclear. This CDR3 comprises 16 residues. Looked up from germline, CDR1 is SGHVS and CDR2 is FNYEAQ. The germline V and J ends were trimmed by 4 bases and 0 bases, with 13 bases remaining between them. CDR3 residues: CASSSRLGYSNQPQHF. The CDR3 DNA follows: TGTGCCAGCAGCTCTCGCCTGGGATATAGCAATCAGCCCCAGCATTTT.

The V call is TRBV27, the J call TRBJ2-1, with unresolved D. This CDR3 has 15 residues. Germline CDR1 reads MNHEY; CDR2 reads SMNVEV (reference sequence). V was clipped by 8 bases and J by 0 bases, with 14 bases between them. Here the CDR3 DNA reads TGTGCCAGCGATTCGACGGCTAGCTCCTACAATGAGCAGTTCTTC. Translation: CASDSTASSYNEQFF.

The J gene is TRBJ2-1, the V gene TRBV18, with 8 bases identical to TRBD1. This CDR3 has 12 residues. CDR1 and CDR2 from the germline V gene are KGHSH and LQKENI. V shed 5 bases, J shed 9 bases, and the junction held 3 bases outside the gene matches. CDR3 bases: TGTGCCAGCTCATCAGGACAGGGTGAGCAGTTCTTC. It is translated as CASSSGQGEQFF.